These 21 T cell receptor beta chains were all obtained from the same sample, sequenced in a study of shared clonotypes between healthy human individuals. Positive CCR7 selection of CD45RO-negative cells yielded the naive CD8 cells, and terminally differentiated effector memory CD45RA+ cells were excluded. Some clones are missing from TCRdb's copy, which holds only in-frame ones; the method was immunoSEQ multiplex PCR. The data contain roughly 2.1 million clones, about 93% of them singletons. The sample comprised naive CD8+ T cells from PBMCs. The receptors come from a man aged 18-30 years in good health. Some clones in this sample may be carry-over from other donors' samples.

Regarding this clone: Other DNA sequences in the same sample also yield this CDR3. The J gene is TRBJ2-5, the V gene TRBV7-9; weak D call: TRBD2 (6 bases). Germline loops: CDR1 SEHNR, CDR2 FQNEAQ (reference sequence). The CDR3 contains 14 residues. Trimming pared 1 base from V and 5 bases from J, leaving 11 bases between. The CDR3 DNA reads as TGTGCCAGCAGCTTAGGGGGGACTCGCGAGACCCAGTACTTC. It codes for CASSLGGTRETQYF.

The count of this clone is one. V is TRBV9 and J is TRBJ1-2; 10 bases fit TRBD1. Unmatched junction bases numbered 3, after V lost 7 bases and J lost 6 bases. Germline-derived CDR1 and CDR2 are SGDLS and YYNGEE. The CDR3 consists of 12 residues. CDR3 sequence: CASGDRGHGYTF. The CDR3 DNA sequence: TGTGCCAGCGGTGACAGGGGGCATGGCTACACCTTC.

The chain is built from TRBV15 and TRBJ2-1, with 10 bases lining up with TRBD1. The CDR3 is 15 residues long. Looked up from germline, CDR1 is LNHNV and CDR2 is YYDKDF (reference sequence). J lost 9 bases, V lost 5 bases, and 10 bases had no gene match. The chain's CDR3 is CATSGDRGRAGEQFF. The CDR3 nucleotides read TGTGCCACCAGCGGGGACAGGGGCAGAGCAGGTGAGCAGTTCTTC.

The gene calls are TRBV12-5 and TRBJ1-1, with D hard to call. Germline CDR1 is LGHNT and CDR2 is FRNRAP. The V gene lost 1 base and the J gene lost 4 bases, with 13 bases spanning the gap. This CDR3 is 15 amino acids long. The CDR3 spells CASGLEVGWPTEAFF. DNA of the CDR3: TGTGCTAGTGGTTTGGAAGTGGGGTGGCCCACTGAAGCTTTCTTT.

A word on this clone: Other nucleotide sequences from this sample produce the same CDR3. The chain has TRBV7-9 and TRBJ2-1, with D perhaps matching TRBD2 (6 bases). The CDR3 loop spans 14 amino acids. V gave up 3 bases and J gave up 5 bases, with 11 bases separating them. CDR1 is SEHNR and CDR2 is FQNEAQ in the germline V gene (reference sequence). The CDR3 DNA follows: TGTGCCAGCAGCTTGGCGGGACCCCACAATGAGCAGTTCTTC. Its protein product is CASSLAGPHNEQFF.

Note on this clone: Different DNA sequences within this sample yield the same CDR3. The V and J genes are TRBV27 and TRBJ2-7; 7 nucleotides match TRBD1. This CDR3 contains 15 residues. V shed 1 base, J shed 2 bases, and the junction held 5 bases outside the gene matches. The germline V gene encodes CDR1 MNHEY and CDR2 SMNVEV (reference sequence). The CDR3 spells CASSLWGTVPYEQYF. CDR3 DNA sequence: TGTGCCAGCAGTTTATGGGGGACAGTTCCCTACGAGCAGTACTTC.

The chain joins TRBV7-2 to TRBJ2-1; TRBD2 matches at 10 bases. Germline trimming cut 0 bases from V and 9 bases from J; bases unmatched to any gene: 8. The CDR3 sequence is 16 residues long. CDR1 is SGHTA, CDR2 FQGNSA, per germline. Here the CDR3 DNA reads TGTGCCAGCAGCTTAGCGCACCCTAGCGGGAGTCGTGAGCAGTTCTTC. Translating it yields CASSLAHPSGSREQFF.

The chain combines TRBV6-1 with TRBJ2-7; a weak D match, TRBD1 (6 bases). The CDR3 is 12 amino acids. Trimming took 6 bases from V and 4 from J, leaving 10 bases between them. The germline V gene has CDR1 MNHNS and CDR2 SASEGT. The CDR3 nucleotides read TGTGCCAGCAGGGACAGTGGGTACGAGCAGTACTTC. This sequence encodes CASRDSGYEQYF.

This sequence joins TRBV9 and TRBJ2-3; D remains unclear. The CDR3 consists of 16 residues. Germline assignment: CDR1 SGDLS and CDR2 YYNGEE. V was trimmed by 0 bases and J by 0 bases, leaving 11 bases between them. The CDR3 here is CASSVAGGSSTDTQYF. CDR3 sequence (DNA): TGTGCCAGCAGCGTAGCTGGCGGATCTAGCACAGATACGCAGTATTTT.

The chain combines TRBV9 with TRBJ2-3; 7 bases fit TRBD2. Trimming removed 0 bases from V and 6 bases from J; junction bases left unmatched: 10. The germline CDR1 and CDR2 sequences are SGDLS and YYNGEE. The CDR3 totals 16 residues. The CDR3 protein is CASSVGRSGAGDTQYF. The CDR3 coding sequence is TGTGCCAGCAGCGTAGGTAGGAGCGGGGCGGGGGATACGCAGTATTTT.

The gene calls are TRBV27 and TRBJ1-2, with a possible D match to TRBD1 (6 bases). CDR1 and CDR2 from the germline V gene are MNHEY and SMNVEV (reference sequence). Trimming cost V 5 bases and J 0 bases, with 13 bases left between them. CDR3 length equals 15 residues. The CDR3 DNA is TGTGCCAGCAGTCCCATGTCAGGGGCTAACTATGGCTACACCTTC. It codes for CASSPMSGANYGYTF.

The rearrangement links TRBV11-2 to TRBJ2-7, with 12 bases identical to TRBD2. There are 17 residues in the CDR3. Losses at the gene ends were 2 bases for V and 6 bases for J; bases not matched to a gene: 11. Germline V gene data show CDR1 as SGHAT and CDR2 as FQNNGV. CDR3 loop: CASSLSPSGREGSEQYF. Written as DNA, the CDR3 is TGTGCCAGCAGCTTAAGCCCTAGCGGGAGGGAAGGGTCCGAGCAGTACTTC.

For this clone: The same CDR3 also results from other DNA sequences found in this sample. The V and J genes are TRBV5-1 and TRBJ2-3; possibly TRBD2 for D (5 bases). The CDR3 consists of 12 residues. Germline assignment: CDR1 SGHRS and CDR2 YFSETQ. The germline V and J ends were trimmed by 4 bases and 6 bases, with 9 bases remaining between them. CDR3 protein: CASSPSGDTQYF. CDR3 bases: TGCGCCAGCAGCCCCTCGGGGGATACGCAGTATTTT.

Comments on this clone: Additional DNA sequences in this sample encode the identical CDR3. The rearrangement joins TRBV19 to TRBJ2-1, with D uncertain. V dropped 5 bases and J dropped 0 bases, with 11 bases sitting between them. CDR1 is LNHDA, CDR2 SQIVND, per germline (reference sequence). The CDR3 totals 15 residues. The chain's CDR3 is CASSLDPSSYNEQFF. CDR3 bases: TGTGCCAGTAGTCTGGACCCGAGCTCCTACAATGAGCAGTTCTTC. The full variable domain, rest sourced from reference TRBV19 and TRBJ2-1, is DGGITQSPKYLFRKEGQNVTLSCEQNLNHDAMYWYRQDPGQGLRLIYYSQIVNDFQKGDIAEGYSVSREKKESFPLTVTSAQKNPTAFYLCASSLDPSSYNEQFFGPGTRLTVL.

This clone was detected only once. The CDR3 DNA sequence: TGTGCCAGCAGCCAGGGACAGGGCGAAAACATTCAGTACTTC. This codes for CASSQGQGENIQYF. The chain couples TRBV11-1 to TRBJ2-4, with TRBD1 identical over 9 bases. The V gene's germline CDR1 is SGHAT and CDR2 FQDESV (reference sequence). V was pared by 5 bases and J by 5 bases, with 4 bases of the junction left unmatched. This CDR3 comprises 14 residues. Using reference TRBV11-1 and TRBJ2-4 for the parts outside the CDR3, the full variable domain is EAEVAQSPRYKITEKSQAVAFWCDPISGHATLYWYRQILGQGPELLVQFQDESVVDDSQLPKDRFSAERLKGVDSTLKIQPAELGDSAMYLCASSQGQGENIQYFGAGTRLSVL.

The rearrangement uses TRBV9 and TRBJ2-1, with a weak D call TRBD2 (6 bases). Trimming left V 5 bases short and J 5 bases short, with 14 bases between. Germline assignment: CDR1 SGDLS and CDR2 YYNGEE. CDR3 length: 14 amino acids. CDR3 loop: CASRGIAENNEQFF. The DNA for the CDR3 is TGTGCCAGCAGGGGGATAGCGGAAAACAATGAGCAGTTCTTC.

Here the CDR3 reads CASRGPIYRGGQETQYF. For the CDR3, the DNA is TGTGCCAGCAGAGGTCCAATCTACAGGGGTGGCCAAGAGACCCAGTACTTC. V and J are TRBV27 and TRBJ2-5; 7 nucleotides line up with TRBD1. Germline trimming cut 6 bases from V and 1 base from J; bases unmatched to any gene: 14. The germline V gene has CDR1 MNHEY and CDR2 SMNVEV (reference sequence). The CDR3 length is 17 residues.

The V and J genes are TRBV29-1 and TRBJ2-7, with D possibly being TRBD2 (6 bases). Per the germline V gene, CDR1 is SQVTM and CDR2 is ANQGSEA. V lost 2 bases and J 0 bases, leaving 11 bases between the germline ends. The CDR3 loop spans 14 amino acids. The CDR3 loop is CSVEQDGSSYEQYF. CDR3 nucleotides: TGCAGCGTTGAACAGGACGGGAGCTCCTACGAGCAGTACTTC.

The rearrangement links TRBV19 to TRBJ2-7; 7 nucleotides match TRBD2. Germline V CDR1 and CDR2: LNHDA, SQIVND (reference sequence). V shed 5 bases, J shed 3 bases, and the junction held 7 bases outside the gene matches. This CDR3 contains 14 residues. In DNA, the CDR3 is TGTGCCAGTAGTGCGGGAGTAAGTATCTACGAGCAGTACTTC. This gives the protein CASSAGVSIYEQYF.

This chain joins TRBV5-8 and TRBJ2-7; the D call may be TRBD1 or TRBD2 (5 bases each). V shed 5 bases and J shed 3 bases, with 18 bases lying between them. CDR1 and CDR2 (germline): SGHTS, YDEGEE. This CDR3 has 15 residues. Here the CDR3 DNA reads TGTGCCAGCAGGAAGGGACCAAAAGAAGTCTACGAGCAGTACTTC. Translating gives CASRKGPKEVYEQYF.

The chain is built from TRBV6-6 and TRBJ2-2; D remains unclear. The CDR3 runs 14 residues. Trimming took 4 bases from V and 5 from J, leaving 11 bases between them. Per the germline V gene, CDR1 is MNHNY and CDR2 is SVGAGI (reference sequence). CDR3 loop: CASSSGWGTGELFF. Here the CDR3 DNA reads TGTGCCAGCAGTTCTGGATGGGGAACCGGGGAGCTGTTTTTT.